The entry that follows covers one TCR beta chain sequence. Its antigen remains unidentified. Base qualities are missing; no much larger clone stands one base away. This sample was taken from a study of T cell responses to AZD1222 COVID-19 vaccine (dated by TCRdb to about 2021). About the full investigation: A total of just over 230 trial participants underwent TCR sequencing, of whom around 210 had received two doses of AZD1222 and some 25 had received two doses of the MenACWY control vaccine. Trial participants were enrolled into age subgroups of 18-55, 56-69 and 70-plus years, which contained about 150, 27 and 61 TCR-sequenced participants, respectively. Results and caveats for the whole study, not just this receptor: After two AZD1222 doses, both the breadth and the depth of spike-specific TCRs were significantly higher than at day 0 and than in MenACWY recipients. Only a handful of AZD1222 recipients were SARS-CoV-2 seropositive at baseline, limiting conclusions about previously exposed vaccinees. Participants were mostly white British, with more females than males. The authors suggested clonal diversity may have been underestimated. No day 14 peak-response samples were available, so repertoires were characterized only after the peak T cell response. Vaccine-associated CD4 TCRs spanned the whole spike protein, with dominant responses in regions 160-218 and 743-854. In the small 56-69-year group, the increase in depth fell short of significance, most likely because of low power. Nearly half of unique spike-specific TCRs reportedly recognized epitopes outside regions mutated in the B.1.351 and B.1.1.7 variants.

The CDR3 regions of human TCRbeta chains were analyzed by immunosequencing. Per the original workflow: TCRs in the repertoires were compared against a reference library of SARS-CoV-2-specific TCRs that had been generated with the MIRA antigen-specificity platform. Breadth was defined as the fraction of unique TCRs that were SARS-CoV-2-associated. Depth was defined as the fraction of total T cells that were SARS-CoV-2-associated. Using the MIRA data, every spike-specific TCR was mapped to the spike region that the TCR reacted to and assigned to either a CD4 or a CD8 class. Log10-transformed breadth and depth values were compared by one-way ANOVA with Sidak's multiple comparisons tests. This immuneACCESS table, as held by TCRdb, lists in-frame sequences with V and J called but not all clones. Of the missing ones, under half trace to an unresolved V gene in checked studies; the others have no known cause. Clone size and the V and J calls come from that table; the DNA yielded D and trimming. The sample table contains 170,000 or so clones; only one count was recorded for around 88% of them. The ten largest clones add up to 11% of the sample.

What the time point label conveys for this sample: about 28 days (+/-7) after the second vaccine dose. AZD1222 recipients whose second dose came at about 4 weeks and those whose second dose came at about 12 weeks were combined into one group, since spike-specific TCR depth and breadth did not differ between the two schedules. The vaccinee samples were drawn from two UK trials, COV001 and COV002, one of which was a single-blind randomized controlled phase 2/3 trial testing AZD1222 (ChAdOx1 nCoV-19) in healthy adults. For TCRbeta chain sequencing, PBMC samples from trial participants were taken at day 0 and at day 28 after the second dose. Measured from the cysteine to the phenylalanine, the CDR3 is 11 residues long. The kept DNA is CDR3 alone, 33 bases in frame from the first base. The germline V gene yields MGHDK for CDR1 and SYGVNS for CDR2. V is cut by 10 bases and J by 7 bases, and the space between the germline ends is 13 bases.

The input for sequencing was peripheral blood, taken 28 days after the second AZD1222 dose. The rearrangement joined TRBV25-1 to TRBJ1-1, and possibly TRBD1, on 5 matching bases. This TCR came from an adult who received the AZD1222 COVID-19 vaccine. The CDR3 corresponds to CATVQGNEAFF. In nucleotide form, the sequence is TGTGCCACCGTCCAGGGAAATGAAGCTTTCTTT. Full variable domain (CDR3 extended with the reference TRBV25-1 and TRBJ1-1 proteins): EADIYQTPRYLVIGTGKKITLECSQTMGHDKMYWYQQDPGMELHLIHYSYGVNSTEKGDLSSESTVSRIRTEHFPLTLESARPSHTSQYLCATVQGNEAFFGQGTRLTVV.